The 12 T cell receptor beta chains given below trace back to one sample, sequenced in a study of blood T cell repertoires in COVID-19. Clones were read by immunoSEQ multiplex PCR, and TCRdb kept only the in-frame ones, dropping some. The data show over 85,000 clones, over 65% seen once. Input material: peripheral blood. Receptor source: a human donor in a cohort sampled during active COVID-19.

This sequence joins TRBV9 and TRBJ2-7; 8 positions agree with TRBD1. Germline V lookup: CDR1 SGDLS, CDR2 YYNGEE. This CDR3 has 14 residues. Trimming at V came to 2 bases and at J to 4 bases, leaving 5 bases not matched to a gene. The CDR3: CASSVGTGPYEQYF. DNA for the CDR3: TGTGCCAGCAGCGTGGGGACAGGCCCATACGAGCAGTACTTC.

The chain couples TRBV11-3 to TRBJ1-3, with no clear D. The length of the CDR3 is 15 residues. Germline CDR1 and CDR2: SGHNT and YENEEA. Trimming took 3 bases from V and 0 from J, leaving 9 bases between them. CDR3: CASSLAGSSGNTIYF. The CDR3 nucleotides read TGTGCCAGCAGCTTGGCGGGGAGCTCTGGAAACACCATATATTTT.

The chain has TRBV6-6 and TRBJ1-4, with a possible D match to TRBD1 (6 bases). Germline CDR1 MNHNY, CDR2 SVGAGI (reference sequence). This CDR3 is 12 amino acids long. The V end lost 2 bases, the J end lost 15 bases, and 13 bases lay between the germline ends. CDR3 DNA sequence: TGTGCCAGCAGTTACAACGTCAGGGGTTTGTTTTTT. As protein: CASSYNVRGLFF.

J is TRBJ1-5 and V is TRBV5-1; D is undetermined. CDR1 and CDR2 (germline): SGHRS, YFSETQ. V lost 4 bases, J lost 7 bases, and 12 bases lay in between. The CDR3 consists of 13 residues. For the CDR3, the DNA is TGCGCCAGCAGCCCGGTCCCCGAACAGCCCCAGCATTTT. It codes for CASSPVPEQPQHF.

The rearrangement uses TRBV5-1 and TRBJ2-2, with D hard to call. The CDR3 spans 14 residues. Trimming pared 0 bases from V and 4 bases from J, leaving 7 bases between. Per germline, CDR1 SGHRS and CDR2 YFSETQ. The CDR3 DNA is TGCGCCAGCAGCTTGGCGCAGGTCACCGGGGAGCTGTTTTTT. Its translation: CASSLAQVTGELFF.

This sequence joins TRBV28 and TRBJ2-7; possible D gene TRBD1, 5 bases. This CDR3 is 14 amino acids long. From germline, CDR1 is MDHEN and CDR2 SYDVKM. Trimming took 2 bases from V and 2 from J, leaving 10 bases between them. The CDR3 sequence is CASSLTGDPYEQYF. The CDR3 DNA sequence: TGTGCCAGCAGTTTAACAGGAGATCCCTACGAGCAGTACTTC.

This clone has just one count. The chain links TRBV7-9 to TRBJ1-1; D is undetermined. Germline CDR1 is SEHNR and CDR2 is FQNEAQ (reference sequence). V was trimmed by 5 bases and J by 1 base, leaving 8 bases between them. The CDR3 extends over 13 amino acids. The CDR3 loop reads CASSLQENTEAFF. As DNA, the CDR3 is TGTGCCAGCAGCCTCCAGGAGAACACTGAAGCTTTCTTT.

This chain links TRBV3-1 (or the pseudogene TRBV3-2) with TRBJ1-5; D is uncertain. The CDR3 loop spans 16 amino acids. The germline gives CDR1 LGHDT, CDR2 YNNKEL (reference sequence). V was shortened by 2 bases and J by 0 bases, with 11 bases between the two germline ends. This CDR3 reads CASSQSGCYSNQPQHF. The CDR3 coding sequence is TGTGCCAGCAGCCAAAGCGGCTGTTATAGCAATCAGCCCCAGCATTTT.

Many counts were recorded for this clone. This chain joins TRBV4-2 and TRBJ1-6; TRBD1 aligns across 8 bases. J lost 7 bases, V lost 0 bases, and 11 bases had no gene match. CDR1 is LGHNA and CDR2 is YNFKEQ in the germline V gene. This CDR3 region has 18 residues. The CDR3 sequence is CASSQEGGQGAVNSPLHF. For the CDR3, the DNA is TGTGCCAGCAGCCAAGAGGGGGGCCAGGGGGCTGTCAATTCACCCCTCCACTTT.

The chain joins TRBV18 to TRBJ2-5, with D tentatively TRBD2 (6 bases). The germline V gene encodes CDR1 KGHSH and CDR2 LQKENI. This CDR3 is built from 15 residues. The ends were cut back, 1 base at V and 1 base at J, with 10 bases in the middle. The CDR3 coding sequence is TGTGCCAGCTCACCACGGCGGGGCGCCCAAGAGACCCAGTACTTC. Residues: CASSPRRGAQETQYF. Variable domain in full (rest from reference TRBV18 and TRBJ2-5): NAGVMQNPRHLVRRRGQEARLRCSPMKGHSHVYWYRQLPEEGLKFMVYLQKENIIDESGMPKERFSAEFPKEGPSILRIQQVVRGDSAAYFCASSPRRGAQETQYFGPGTRLLVL.

The rearrangement uses TRBV7-2 and TRBJ2-7; 9 positions match TRBD2. Germline V gene data show CDR1 as SGHTA and CDR2 as FQGNSA. V dropped 2 bases and J dropped 3; count of bases not matched to a gene: 11. CDR3 length equals 17 residues. CDR3 in DNA: TGTGCCAGCAGCTTATCCAGCGGGGGGAAGTCTAACTACGAGCAGTACTTC. Translating it yields CASSLSSGGKSNYEQYF.

The chain combines TRBV11-3 with TRBJ2-1; unclear D gene. There are 13 residues in the CDR3. V lost 1 base and J lost 6, with 7 bases in between. CDR1 SGHNT and CDR2 YENEEA come from the germline V gene. The CDR3 is CASSLAPGNEQFF. In DNA, the CDR3 is TGTGCCAGCAGCTTAGCCCCGGGCAATGAGCAGTTCTTC.